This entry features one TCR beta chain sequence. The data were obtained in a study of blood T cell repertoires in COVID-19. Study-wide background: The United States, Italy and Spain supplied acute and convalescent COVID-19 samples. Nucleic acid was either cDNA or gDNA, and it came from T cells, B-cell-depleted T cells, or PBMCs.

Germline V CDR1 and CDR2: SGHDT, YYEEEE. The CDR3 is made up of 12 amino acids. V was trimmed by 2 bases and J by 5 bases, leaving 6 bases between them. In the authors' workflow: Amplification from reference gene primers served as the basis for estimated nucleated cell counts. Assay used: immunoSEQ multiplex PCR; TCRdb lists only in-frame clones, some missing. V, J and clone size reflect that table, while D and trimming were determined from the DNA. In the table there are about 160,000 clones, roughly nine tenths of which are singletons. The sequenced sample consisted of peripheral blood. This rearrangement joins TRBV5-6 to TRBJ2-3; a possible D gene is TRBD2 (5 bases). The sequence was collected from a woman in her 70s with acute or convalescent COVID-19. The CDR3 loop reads CASSLLVDTQYF. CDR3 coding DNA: TGTGCCAGCAGCTTACTAGTAGATACGCAGTATTTT.